This TCR beta chain stems from a study of T cell repertoires in cytomegalovirus infection. Study at large: Based on public TCR beta signatures, there were indications of CMV infection and of a matching HLA type. Regarding the study as a whole: CMV-specific TCR beta clonotypes restricted by HLA-C dominated the ex vivo response.

TCRdb processed the reads anew with MiXCR; each CDR3 protein has one entry. The repertoire holds 700,000 to 950,000 distinct CDR3 sequences, with about 33% as singletons. The CDR3 totals 16 residues. The germline gives CDR1 SGDLS, CDR2 YYNGEE. Between the trimmed V and J ends, which lost 0 bases and 1 base, there was a span of 12 bases. A remark on this clonotype: Its target is not known.

The material was cultured CD8+ T cells from PBMCs, obtained from culture after CMV antigen stimulation. The sequence was obtained from a human donor in good health (CMV status not recorded). Some clones in this sample may be carry-over from other donors' samples. V usage is TRBV9 and J usage is TRBJ2-3; D uncertain. The DNA for the CDR3 is TGTGCCAGCAGCGTAGAGGGCAACTCCGGCACAGATACGCAGTATTTT. It yields the protein CASSVEGNSGTDTQYF.